The 20 T cell receptor beta chains reported below all come from one sample, sequenced in a study of blood T cell repertoires in COVID-19. This table comes from immunoSEQ multiplex PCR, and its TCRdb copy is limited to in-frame clones, with some not included. The profile shows 380,000 or so clones, approximately 86% of them singletons. Sequencing used PBMCs or T cells enriched from blood (not recorded which). Source of these receptors: a woman aged 40 to 50 with acute COVID-19.

The J gene is TRBJ1-4, the V gene TRBV2; D gene ambiguous. CDR3 length equals 13 residues. Germline V gene sequence: CDR1 SNHLY, CDR2 FYNNEI. The V gene lost 5 bases and the J gene lost 7 bases, with 11 bases spanning the gap. CDR3 residues: CASSRQFFEKLFF. The CDR3 bases are TGTGCCAGCAGTCGTCAGTTCTTTGAAAAACTGTTTTTT. Filled out from reference TRBV2 and TRBJ1-4, the complete variable domain reads EPEVTQTPSHQVTQMGQEVILRCVPISNHLYFYWYRQILGQKVEFLVSFYNNEISEKSEIFDDQFSVERPDGSNFTLKIRSTKLEDSAMYFCASSRQFFEKLFFGSGTQLSVL.

This chain connects TRBV7-8 to TRBJ2-3; the match to TRBD2 covers 8 bases. CDR1 is SGHVS, CDR2 FQNEAQ, per germline. The CDR3 runs to 17 residues. V shed 2 bases and J 1 base; nucleotides not matched to a gene: 8. As DNA, the CDR3 is TGTGCCAGCAGCTTACGAATTCTGGGACTAGGCACAGATACGCAGTATTTT. Amino acids: CASSLRILGLGTDTQYF.

The chain carries TRBV2 and TRBJ2-7; weak D call: TRBD2 (5 bases). CDR1 SNHLY and CDR2 FYNNEI come from the germline V gene. V was pared by 8 bases and J by 7 bases, with 21 bases between. This CDR3 is 14 amino acids long. Here the CDR3 reads CASVSNGMSGEQYF. Here the CDR3 DNA reads TGTGCCAGCGTTAGTAATGGGATGTCGGGGGAGCAGTACTTC.

The chain couples TRBV18 to TRBJ2-1, with a weak D call TRBD2 (5 bases). The CDR3 length is 14 residues. V was trimmed by 5 bases and J by 7 bases, leaving 15 bases between them. In germline, CDR1 is KGHSH, CDR2 LQKENI. CDR3 DNA: TGTGCCAGCTCAGGGAATCTAGCTGCGAATGAGCAGTTCTTC. Translated: CASSGNLAANEQFF.

This clone has just one count. The chain employs TRBV6-5 and TRBJ1-1, with TRBD1 identical over 7 bases. Germline CDR1 MNHEY, CDR2 SVGAGI. The CDR3 covers 13 residues. V was pared by 2 bases and J by 4 bases, with 1 base of the junction left unmatched. The CDR3 DNA reads as TGTGCCAGCAGTTACAGGGGGCTCACTGAAGCTTTCTTT. This gives the protein CASSYRGLTEAFF.

The V gene is TRBV30, the J gene TRBJ1-6; D gene unclear. Germline V CDR1 and CDR2: GTSNPN, SVGIG (reference sequence). The CDR3 extends over 14 amino acids. The V gene lost 0 bases and the J gene lost 0 bases, with 3 bases spanning the gap. The CDR3 coding sequence is TGTGCCTGGAGTGTACACTCCTATAATTCACCCCTCCACTTT. As protein: CAWSVHSYNSPLHF.

The V call is TRBV28, the J call TRBJ2-5, with D possibly being TRBD2 (5 bases). V was trimmed by 5 bases and J by 6 bases, leaving 19 bases between them. Germline V gives CDR1 MDHEN, CDR2 SYDVKM. This CDR3 comprises 15 residues. Written as DNA, the CDR3 is TGTGCCAGCAGTCCCCCGAGTGCCTTCGGGAAGACCCAGTACTTC. It specifies CASSPPSAFGKTQYF. Full variable domain (remainder filled in from reference TRBV28 and TRBJ2-5): DVKVTQSSRYLVKRTGEKVFLECVQDMDHENMFWYRQDPGLGLRLIYFSYDVKMKEKGDIPEGYSVSREKKERFSLILESASTNQTSMYLCASSPPSAFGKTQYFGPGTRLLVL.

The J gene is TRBJ1-2, the V gene TRBV19; 8 nucleotides line up with TRBD1. V was clipped by 4 bases and J by 6 bases; unmatched bases: 7. CDR3 length: 14 amino acids. Germline assignment: CDR1 LNHDA and CDR2 SQIVND (reference sequence). The CDR3 region is CASSTRDRGNGYTF. For the CDR3, the DNA is TGTGCCAGTAGTACTCGAGACAGGGGTAATGGCTACACCTTC.

This clone showed up just a few times. CDR3 bases: TGCGCCAGCGGGGACAGGGTGGCCTCACCCCTCCACTTT. It specifies CASGDRVASPLHF. The chain is built from TRBV23-1 and TRBJ1-6, with 9 bases identical to TRBD1. TRBV23-1 is an ORF; its function is uncertain. The length of the CDR3 is 13 residues. J lost 10 bases, V lost 8 bases, and 6 bases had no gene match.

The rearrangement uses TRBV19 and TRBJ2-1, with D perhaps matching TRBD2 (5 bases). V was shortened by 4 bases and J by 0 bases, with 10 bases between the two germline ends. This CDR3 comprises 15 residues. The V gene's germline CDR1 is LNHDA and CDR2 SQIVND (reference sequence). CDR3 protein: CASSRAVPSYNEQFF. The CDR3 nucleotides are TGTGCCAGTAGTAGAGCGGTCCCCTCCTACAATGAGCAGTTCTTC.

The sample holds a few counts of this clone. The chain carries TRBV28 and TRBJ2-3; D is possibly TRBD1 (6 bases). CDR3 length: 16 amino acids. Germline values: CDR1 MDHEN, CDR2 SYDVKM. Between the trimmed V and J ends, which lost 6 bases and 2 bases, there was a span of 18 bases. CDR3 DNA sequence: TGTGCCAGCAGCCCTGGCGTGGGGGACATCACAGATACGCAGTATTTT. Residues: CASSPGVGDITDTQYF.

The chain uses TRBV2 and TRBJ2-7; 12 bases fit TRBD1. J was trimmed by 7 bases and V by 7 bases; bases with no gene match: 14. Germline lookup yields CDR1 SNHLY and CDR2 FYNNEI. CDR3 length equals 16 residues. CDR3 protein: CASTKVPGQGAKEQYF. Here the CDR3 DNA reads TGTGCCAGCACCAAGGTACCGGGACAGGGGGCGAAAGAGCAGTACTTC.

V and J are TRBV29-1 and TRBJ2-3; 13 positions agree with TRBD2. This CDR3 region has 15 residues. J gave up 4 bases and V 6 bases, and 7 bases lay outside the gene matches. CDR1 SQVTM and CDR2 ANQGSEA come from the germline V gene. CDR3 in DNA: TGCAGCGTCGGTCCGGGACTAGCGGGGCCAGATACGCAGTATTTT. It translates to CSVGPGLAGPDTQYF.

The chain carries TRBV30 and TRBJ1-1; D is undetermined. V lost 0 bases, J lost 11 bases, and 13 bases lay in between. Per germline, CDR1 GTSNPN and CDR2 SVGIG (reference sequence). The CDR3 contains 12 residues. The CDR3 region has the DNA TGTGCCTGGAGTGTTCAGTGGCAGGCGGCTTTCTTT. Translation gives CAWSVQWQAAFF.

The V call is TRBV5-4, the J call TRBJ2-3; perhaps TRBD2 as D (5 bases). The V end was cut by 4 bases, the J end by 6 bases, with 6 bases between. In germline, CDR1 is SGHNT, CDR2 YYREEE (reference sequence). This CDR3 comprises 11 residues. The CDR3 DNA reads as TGTGCCAGCAGCCGCGGGGATACGCAGTATTTT. This encodes CASSRGDTQYF.

This clone was seen a few times. The chain couples TRBV6-5 to TRBJ2-7; 7 bases map to TRBD2. The germline CDR1 and CDR2 sequences are MNHEY and SVGAGI. J gave up 2 bases and V 4 bases, and 2 bases lay outside the gene matches. The CDR3 runs to 13 residues. The CDR3 nucleotides are TGTGCCAGCAGTTGGAGCGGGGCCTACGAGCAGTACTTC. Encoded protein: CASSWSGAYEQYF.

The V and J genes are TRBV28 and TRBJ1-5; no clear D gene. V dropped 8 bases and J dropped 0 bases, with 14 bases sitting between them. The germline CDR1 and CDR2 sequences are MDHEN and SYDVKM. The CDR3 spans 15 residues. This CDR3 reads CASSGLTPSNQPQHF. The CDR3, as DNA: TGTGCCAGCTCCGGACTTACCCCTAGCAATCAGCCCCAGCATTTT.

CDR3 sequence: CASSIGKSGWSTEAFF. The CDR3, as DNA: TGTGCCAGTAGTATCGGCAAATCTGGATGGAGCACTGAAGCTTTCTTT. This sequence joins TRBV19 and TRBJ1-1; D remains unclear. This CDR3 region has 16 residues. CDR1 is LNHDA and CDR2 is SQIVND in the germline V gene (reference sequence). V was trimmed by 3 bases and J by 4 bases, leaving 18 bases between them.

The V gene is TRBV9, the J gene TRBJ2-1; D is undetermined. Germline values: CDR1 SGDLS, CDR2 YYNGEE. Trimming left V 0 bases short and J 9 bases short, with 13 bases between. The CDR3 is made up of 14 amino acids. The CDR3 DNA is TGTGCCAGCAGCGTAGATGGTTTCTTTAGTGAGCAGTTCTTC. Protein: CASSVDGFFSEQFF. Using reference TRBV9 and TRBJ2-1 for the parts outside the CDR3, the full variable domain is DSGVTQTPKHLITATGQRVTLRCSPRSGDLSVYWYQQSLDQGLQFLIQYYNGEERAKGNILERFSAQQFPDLHSELNLSSLELGDSALYFCASSVDGFFSEQFFGPGTRLTVL.

This CDR3 is CASSQDWVGAQFF. DNA for the CDR3: TGCGCCAGCAGCCAAGATTGGGTGGGGGCGCAGTTCTTC. The chain has TRBV4-1 and TRBJ2-1, with a weak D call TRBD1 (6 bases). The CDR3 extends over 13 amino acids. Germline CDR1 and CDR2: MGHRA and YSYEKL. The ends were cut back, 0 bases at V and 12 bases at J, with 12 bases in the middle.